This is a list of T cell receptor beta chains from one sample in a study of yellow fever vaccine responses in identical twins. TCRdb called the RT-PCR reads again in MiXCR, with one record for every CDR3 protein. The sample shows 30,000 to 40,000 distinct CDR3 sequences, roughly 60% of them seen only once. Here the sequenced sample was T cells from blood (PBMCs), unsorted or a sorted subset (not recorded which), taken before or after yellow fever vaccination (not recorded which). These receptors originate from a woman between 18 and 29 years old who received the yellow fever vaccine. Both conserved end residues are part of each CDR3. Fields, in order: D gene, clone size, V gene, J gene, CDR3 protein, CDR3 DNA. The D gene is left open where the match is weak. Only part of the rows carry a size: once, few, many, or a class if the clone is expanded.

>.|once|TRBV6-4|TRBJ2-1
CASSVYTYNEQFF
TGTGCCAGCAGTGTCTATACGTACAATGAGCAGTTCTTC
>TRBD2|.|TRBV7-9|TRBJ2-7
CASSPTSGINEQYF
TGTGCCAGCAGCCCAACTAGCGGGATCAACGAGCAGTACTTC
>.|.|TRBV2|TRBJ2-3
CASSELEDTDTQYF
TGTGCCAGCAGTGAGCTGGAGGACACAGATACGCAGTATTTT
>TRBD1|.|TRBV11-1|TRBJ2-2
CASSLSRGLGELFF
TGTGCCAGCAGCTTATCGAGGGGGCTCGGGGAGCTGTTTTTT
>.|few|TRBV3-1|TRBJ2-7
CASSQPQSHEQYF
TGTGCCAGCAGCCAACCTCAAAGCCACGAGCAGTACTTC
>.|.|TRBV11-1|TRBJ2-3
CASSPSNPDTQYF
TGTGCCAGCAGCCCTTCTAATCCGGATACGCAGTATTTT
>.|once|TRBV19|TRBJ1-5
CASSIGPGAQHF
TGTGCCAGTAGTATAGGTCCGGGGGCCCAGCATTTT
>.|.|TRBV11-3|TRBJ2-4
CASSSLVVKNIQYF
TGTGCCAGCAGCTCCCTCGTCGTGAAAAACATTCAGTACTTC
>.|few|TRBV19|TRBJ2-6
CASSIRDPGGAGANVLTF
TGTGCCAGTAGTATCCGGGACCCTGGTGGCGCTGGGGCCAACGTCCTGACTTTC
>TRBD1|few|TRBV10-3|TRBJ1-6
CAISDRGNSPLHF
TGTGCCATCAGCGACAGGGGGAATTCACCCCTCCACTTT
>TRBD2|.|TRBV2|TRBJ2-4
CASSAWREYGNIQYF
TGTGCCAGCAGTGCGTGGCGGGAGTACGGAAACATTCAGTACTTC
>.|few|TRBV29-1|TRBJ2-1
CSVEVGTSYNEQFF
TGCAGCGTTGAAGTGGGGACCTCCTACAATGAGCAGTTCTTC
>.|.|TRBV12-3/TRBV12-4|TRBJ2-3
CASSLPPRIRGTDTQYF
TGTGCCAGCAGTTTACCGCCCAGAATTCGAGGCACAGATACGCAGTATTTT
>.|.|TRBV2|TRBJ2-1
CASSEKFPSRSYNEQFF
TGTGCCAGCAGTGAAAAATTTCCTAGCAGGTCCTACAATGAGCAGTTCTTC
>.|.|TRBV5-1|TRBJ1-4
CASSLEIGTNEKLFF
TGCGCCAGCAGCTTGGAGATAGGAACTAATGAAAAACTGTTTTTT
>TRBD1|.|TRBV5-1|TRBJ1-1
CASSLDGQGTTEAFF
TGCGCCAGCAGCTTGGACGGACAGGGGACCACTGAAGCTTTCTTT
>TRBD1|.|TRBV28|TRBJ1-1
CASSLDDRVTEAFF
TGTGCCAGCAGTTTGGATGACAGGGTCACTGAAGCTTTCTTT
>TRBD1|few|TRBV18|TRBJ1-3
CASSPPTGDTIYF
TGTGCCAGCTCCCCCCCGACAGGGGACACCATATATTTT
>TRBD1|.|TRBV29-1|TRBJ2-2
CSARQGGTGELFF
TGCAGCGCCCGACAGGGGGGCACCGGGGAGCTGTTTTTT
>.|few|TRBV20-1|TRBJ1-6
CSAPDRYNSPLHF
TGCAGTGCTCCAGACAGATATAATTCACCCCTCCACTTT
>.|few|TRBV29-1|TRBJ2-3
CSVAGLPFADTQYF
TGCAGCGTTGCGGGCCTCCCATTCGCAGATACGCAGTATTTT
>.|.|TRBV18|TRBJ1-1
CASSNGRNTEAFF
TGTGCCAGCTCAAACGGGCGGAACACTGAAGCTTTCTTT
>.|.|TRBV2|TRBJ2-7
CASSEPQVTSYEQYF
TGTGCCAGCAGTGAACCCCAGGTTACCTCCTACGAGCAGTACTTC
>.|few|TRBV9|TRBJ1-1
CASSVGGAVLTEAFF
TGTGCCAGCAGCGTAGGAGGGGCGGTGCTAACTGAAGCTTTCTTT
>.|.|TRBV3-1|TRBJ2-2
CASSPFPAGELFF
TGTGCCAGCAGTCCATTCCCGGCCGGGGAGCTGTTTTTT
>TRBD2|.|TRBV20-1|TRBJ2-5
CSATGLALPQYF
TGCAGTGCTACCGGACTAGCGTTACCCCAGTACTTC
>.|.|TRBV24-1|TRBJ2-5
CATSDPDRALETQYF
TGTGCCACCAGTGACCCGGACCGGGCGCTGGAGACCCAGTACTTC
>.|.|TRBV3-1|TRBJ2-2
CASSQRLYTGELFF
TGTGCCAGCAGCCAAAGACTCTACACCGGGGAGCTGTTTTTT
>.|.|TRBV2|TRBJ1-1
CASSADMNTEAFF
TGTGCCAGCAGTGCGGACATGAACACTGAAGCTTTCTTT
>TRBD2|few|TRBV20-1|TRBJ2-5
CSARDRGTSGIPGQETQYF
TGCAGTGCTAGAGATCGCGGGACTAGCGGTATACCCGGCCAAGAGACCCAGTACTTC
>.|.|TRBV13|TRBJ1-5
CASTPGAVHQPQHF
TGTGCCAGCACTCCCGGGGCAGTCCATCAGCCCCAGCATTTT
>TRBD1|.|TRBV4-1|TRBJ1-2
CASSQGKDRDGYTF
TGCGCCAGCAGCCAAGGGAAGGACAGGGACGGCTACACCTTC
>TRBD1|.|TRBV12-3/TRBV12-4|TRBJ2-1
CASSSSGTGYNEQFF
TGTGCCAGCAGTTCCTCCGGGACAGGCTACAATGAGCAGTTCTTC
>.|few|TRBV2|TRBJ2-3
CASSEGGTDTQYF
TGTGCCAGCAGTGAGGGCGGCACAGATACGCAGTATTTT
>.|.|TRBV4-2|TRBJ1-2
CASSPDGLYGYTF
TGTGCCAGCAGCCCGGACGGATTATATGGCTACACCTTC